This T cell receptor beta chain was retrieved from a study of blood T cell repertoires in COVID-19. Overall study: Sites across the United States, Italy and Spain contributed samples from acute and convalescent COVID-19. T cells, B-cell-depleted T cells, or PBMCs provided the cDNA or gDNA that served as material.

Authors' analysis steps: Reference gene primer amplification gave nucleated cell count estimates. The method was immunoSEQ multiplex PCR; TCRdb's version includes in-frame clones alone and lacks a portion of them. V and J calls plus clone size are reproduced from that table; the DNA served to infer D and trimming. The table includes some 120,000 clones, approximately 86% detected once. Per the germline V gene, CDR1 is MGHDK and CDR2 is SYGVNS. Trimming cost V 3 bases and J 3 bases; bases outside gene matches: 6. CDR3 length: 15 amino acids. The genes are TRBV25-1 and TRBJ2-5, with 8 bases fitting TRBD1. The sample was peripheral blood. The clonotype originates from a woman between 50 and 59 years old with active or convalescent COVID-19. CDR3 amino acids: CASSDAGTGKETQYF. In DNA, the CDR3 is TGTGCCAGCAGTGATGCCGGGACAGGTAAAGAGACCCAGTACTTC.